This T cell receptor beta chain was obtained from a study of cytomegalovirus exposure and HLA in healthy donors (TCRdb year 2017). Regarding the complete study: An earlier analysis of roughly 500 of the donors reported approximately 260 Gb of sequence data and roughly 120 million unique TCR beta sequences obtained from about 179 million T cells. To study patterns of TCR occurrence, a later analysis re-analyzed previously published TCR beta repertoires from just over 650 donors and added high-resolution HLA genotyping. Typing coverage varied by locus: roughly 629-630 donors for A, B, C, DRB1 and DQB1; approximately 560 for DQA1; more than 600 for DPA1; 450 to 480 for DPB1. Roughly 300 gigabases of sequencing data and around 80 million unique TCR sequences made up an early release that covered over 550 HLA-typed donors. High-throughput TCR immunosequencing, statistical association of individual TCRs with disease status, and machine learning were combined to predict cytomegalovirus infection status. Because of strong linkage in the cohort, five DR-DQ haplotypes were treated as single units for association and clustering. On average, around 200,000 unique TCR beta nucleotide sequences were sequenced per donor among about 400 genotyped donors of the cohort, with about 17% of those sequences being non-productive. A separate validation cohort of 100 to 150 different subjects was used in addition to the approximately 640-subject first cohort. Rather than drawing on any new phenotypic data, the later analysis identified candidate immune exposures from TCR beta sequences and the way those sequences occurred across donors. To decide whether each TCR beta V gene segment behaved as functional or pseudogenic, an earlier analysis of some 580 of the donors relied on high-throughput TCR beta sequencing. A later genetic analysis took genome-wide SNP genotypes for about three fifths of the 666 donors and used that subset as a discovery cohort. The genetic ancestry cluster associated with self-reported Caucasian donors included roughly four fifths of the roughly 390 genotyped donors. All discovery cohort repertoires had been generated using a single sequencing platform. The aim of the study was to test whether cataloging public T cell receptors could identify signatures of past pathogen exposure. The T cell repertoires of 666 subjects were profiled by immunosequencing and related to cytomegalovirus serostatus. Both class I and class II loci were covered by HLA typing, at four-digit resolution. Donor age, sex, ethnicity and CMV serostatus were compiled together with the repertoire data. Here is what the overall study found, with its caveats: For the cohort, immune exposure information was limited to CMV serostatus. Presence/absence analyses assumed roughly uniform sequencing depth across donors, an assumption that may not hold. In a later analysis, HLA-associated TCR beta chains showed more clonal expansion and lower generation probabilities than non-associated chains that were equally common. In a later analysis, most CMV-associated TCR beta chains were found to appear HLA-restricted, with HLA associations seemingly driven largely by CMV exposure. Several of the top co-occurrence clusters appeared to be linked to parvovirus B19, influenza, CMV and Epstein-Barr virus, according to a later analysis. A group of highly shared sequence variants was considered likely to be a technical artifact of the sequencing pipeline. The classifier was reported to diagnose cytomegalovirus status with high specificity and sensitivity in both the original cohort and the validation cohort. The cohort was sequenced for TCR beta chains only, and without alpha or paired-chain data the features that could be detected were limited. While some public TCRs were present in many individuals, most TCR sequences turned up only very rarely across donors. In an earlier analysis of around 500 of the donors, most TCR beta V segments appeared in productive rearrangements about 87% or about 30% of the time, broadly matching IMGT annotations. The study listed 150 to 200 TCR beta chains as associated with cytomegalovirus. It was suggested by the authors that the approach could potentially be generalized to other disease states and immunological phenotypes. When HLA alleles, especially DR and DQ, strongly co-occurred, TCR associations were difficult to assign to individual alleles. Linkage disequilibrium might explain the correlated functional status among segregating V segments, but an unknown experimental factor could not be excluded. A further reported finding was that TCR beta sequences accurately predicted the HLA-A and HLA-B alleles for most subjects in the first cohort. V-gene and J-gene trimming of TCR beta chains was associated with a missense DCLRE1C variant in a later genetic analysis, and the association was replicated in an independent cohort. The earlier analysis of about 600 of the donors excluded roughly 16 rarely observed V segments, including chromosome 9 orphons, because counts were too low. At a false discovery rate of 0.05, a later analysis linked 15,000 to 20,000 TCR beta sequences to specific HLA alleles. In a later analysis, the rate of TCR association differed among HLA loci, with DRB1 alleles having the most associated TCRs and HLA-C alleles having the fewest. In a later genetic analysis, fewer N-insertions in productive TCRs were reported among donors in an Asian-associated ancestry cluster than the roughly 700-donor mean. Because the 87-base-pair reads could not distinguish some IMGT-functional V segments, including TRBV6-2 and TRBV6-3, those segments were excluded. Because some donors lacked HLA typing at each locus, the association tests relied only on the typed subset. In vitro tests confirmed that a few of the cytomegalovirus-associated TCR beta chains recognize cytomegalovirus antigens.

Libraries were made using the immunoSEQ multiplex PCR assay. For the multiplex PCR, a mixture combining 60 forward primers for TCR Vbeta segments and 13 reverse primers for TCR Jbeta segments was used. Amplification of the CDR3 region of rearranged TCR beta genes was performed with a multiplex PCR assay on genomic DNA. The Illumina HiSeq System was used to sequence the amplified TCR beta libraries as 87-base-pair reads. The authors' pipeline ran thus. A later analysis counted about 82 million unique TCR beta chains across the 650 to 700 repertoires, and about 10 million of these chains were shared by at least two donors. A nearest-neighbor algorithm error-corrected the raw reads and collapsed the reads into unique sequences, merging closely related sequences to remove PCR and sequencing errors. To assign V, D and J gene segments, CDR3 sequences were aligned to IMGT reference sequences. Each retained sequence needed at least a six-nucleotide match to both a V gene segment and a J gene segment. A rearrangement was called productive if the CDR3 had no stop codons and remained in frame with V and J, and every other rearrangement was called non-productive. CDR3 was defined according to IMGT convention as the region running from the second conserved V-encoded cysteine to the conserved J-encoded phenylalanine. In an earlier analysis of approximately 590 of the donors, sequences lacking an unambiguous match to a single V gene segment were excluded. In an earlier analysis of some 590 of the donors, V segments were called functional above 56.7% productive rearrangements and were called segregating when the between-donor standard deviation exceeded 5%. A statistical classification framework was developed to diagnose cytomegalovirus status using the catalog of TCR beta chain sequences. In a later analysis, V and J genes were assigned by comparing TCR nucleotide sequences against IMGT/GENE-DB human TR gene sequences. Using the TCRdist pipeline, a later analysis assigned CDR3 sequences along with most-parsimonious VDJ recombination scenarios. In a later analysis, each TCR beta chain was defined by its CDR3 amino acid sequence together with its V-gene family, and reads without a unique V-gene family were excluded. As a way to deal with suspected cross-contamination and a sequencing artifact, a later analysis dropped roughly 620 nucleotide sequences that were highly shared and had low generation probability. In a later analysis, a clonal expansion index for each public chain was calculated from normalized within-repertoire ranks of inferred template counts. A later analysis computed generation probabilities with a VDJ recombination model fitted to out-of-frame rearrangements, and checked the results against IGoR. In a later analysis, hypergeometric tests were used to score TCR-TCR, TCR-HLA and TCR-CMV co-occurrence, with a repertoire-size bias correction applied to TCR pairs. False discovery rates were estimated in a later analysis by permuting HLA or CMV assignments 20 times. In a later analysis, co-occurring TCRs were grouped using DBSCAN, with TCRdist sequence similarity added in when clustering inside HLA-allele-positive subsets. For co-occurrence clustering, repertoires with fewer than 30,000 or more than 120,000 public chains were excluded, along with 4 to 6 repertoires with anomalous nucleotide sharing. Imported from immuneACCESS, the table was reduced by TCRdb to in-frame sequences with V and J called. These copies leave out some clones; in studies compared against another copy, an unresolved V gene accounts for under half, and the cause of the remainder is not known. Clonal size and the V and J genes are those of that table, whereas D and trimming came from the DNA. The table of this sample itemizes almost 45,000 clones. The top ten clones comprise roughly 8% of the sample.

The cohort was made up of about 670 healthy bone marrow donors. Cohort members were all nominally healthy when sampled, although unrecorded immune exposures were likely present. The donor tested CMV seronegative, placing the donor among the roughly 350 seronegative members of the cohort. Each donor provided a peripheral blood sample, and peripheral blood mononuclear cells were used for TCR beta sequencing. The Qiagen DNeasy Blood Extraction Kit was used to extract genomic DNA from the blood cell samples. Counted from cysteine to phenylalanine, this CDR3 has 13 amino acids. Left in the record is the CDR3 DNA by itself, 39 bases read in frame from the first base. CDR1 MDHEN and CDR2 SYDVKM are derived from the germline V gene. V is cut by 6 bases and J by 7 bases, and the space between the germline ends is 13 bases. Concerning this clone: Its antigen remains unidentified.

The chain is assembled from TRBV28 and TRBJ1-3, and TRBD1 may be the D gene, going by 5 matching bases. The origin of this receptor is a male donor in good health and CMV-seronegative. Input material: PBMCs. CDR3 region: CASRPGLWNTIYF. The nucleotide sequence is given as TGTGCCAGCAGGCCAGGGCTATGGAACACCATATATTTT.